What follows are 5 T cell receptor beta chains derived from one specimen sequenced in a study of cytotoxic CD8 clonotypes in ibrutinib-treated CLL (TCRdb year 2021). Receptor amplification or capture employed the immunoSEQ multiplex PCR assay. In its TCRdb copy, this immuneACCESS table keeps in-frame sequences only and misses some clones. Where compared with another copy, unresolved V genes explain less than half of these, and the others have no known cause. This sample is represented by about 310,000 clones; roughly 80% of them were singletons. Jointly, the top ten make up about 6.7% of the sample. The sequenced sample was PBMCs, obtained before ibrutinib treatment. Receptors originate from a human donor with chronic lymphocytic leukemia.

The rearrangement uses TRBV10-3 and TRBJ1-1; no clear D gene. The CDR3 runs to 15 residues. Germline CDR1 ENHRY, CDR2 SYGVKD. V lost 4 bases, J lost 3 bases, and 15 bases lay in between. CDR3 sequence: CAISAGVITDTEAFF. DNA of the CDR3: TGTGCCATCAGTGCTGGGGTTATAACGGACACTGAAGCTTTCTTT.

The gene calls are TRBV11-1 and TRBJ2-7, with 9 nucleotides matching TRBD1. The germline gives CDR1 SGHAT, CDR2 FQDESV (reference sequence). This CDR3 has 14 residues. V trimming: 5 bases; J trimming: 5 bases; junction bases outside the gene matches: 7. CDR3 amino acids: CASSRRQGGDEQYF. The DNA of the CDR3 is TGTGCCAGCAGCAGACGACAGGGGGGAGACGAGCAGTACTTC.

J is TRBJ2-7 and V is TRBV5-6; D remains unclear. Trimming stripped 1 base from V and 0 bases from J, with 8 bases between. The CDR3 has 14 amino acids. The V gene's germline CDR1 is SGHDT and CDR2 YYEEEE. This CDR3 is CASSLSLYSYEQYF. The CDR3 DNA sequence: TGTGCCAGCAGCTTGTCACTGTACTCCTACGAGCAGTACTTC.

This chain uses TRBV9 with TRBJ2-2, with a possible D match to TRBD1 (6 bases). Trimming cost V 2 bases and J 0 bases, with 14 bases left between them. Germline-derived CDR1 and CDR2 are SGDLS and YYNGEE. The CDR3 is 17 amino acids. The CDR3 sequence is CASSVRGQQANTGELFF. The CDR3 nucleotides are TGTGCCAGCAGCGTCCGAGGACAGCAAGCGAACACCGGGGAGCTGTTTTTT.

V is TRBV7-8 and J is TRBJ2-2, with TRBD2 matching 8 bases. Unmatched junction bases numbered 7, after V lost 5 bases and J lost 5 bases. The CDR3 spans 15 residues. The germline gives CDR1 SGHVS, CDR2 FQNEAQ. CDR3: CASSPREGGTGELFF. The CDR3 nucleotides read TGTGCCAGCAGCCCCCGGGAGGGTGGGACCGGGGAGCTGTTTTTT.